This T cell receptor (beta chain) comes out of a study of siplizumab effects on memory and regulatory T cells. Study findings and constraints: Siplizumab produced a significant reduction in alloreactive sequences that were traceable to unstimulated CD4+ memory cells. Naive T cells looked more diverse than memory cells, and they looked like major contributors to the alloresponse.

Concerning this clone: Its antigen remains unidentified.

The CDR3 sequence is 14 residues long. J gave up 4 bases and V 0 bases, and 3 bases lay outside the gene matches. CDR1 and CDR2 from the germline V gene are SGHRS and YFSETQ. In each sample, some 10^5 TCR templates were assayed. Some clones are missing from TCRdb's copy, which holds only in-frame ones; the method was immunoSEQ multiplex PCR. The sample includes just over 60,000 clones, 65% to 80% seen only once; the top ten take 0.4% to 0.45%. Sequencing was carried out using memory CD4+ T cells sorted from blood. The J gene is TRBJ1-2, the V gene TRBV5-1; 7 nucleotides line up with TRBD1. This receptor was identified in a human donor in good health. The CDR3 protein is CASSLDQGGYGYTF. The CDR3 DNA reads TGCGCCAGCAGCTTGGATCAGGGGGGCTATGGCTACACCTTC.